The T cell receptor beta chain described here comes from a study of CD8+CD57+ T cells in acquired aplastic anemia. The overall study: Sorted CD4+ plus CD8+ cells gave DNA averaging 3.2 ug. Study observations and caveats: Patients versus controls showed no significant CD8+ Simpson's diversity difference. Patients and controls shared 25 to 35 CD8+ CDR3 sequences, highly expressed in patients.

V lost 2 bases to trimming and J lost 1 base, with 8 bases between them. CDR1 LNHDA and CDR2 SQIVND come from the germline V gene (reference sequence). The CDR3 has 14 amino acids. Concerning this clonotype itself: The antigen remains undetermined.

The template used for profiling TCR beta VDJ and CDR3 was genomic DNA. TCRdb called the reads again in MiXCR, with one record for every CDR3 protein. The sample consists of 150,000 to 160,000 distinct CDR3 sequences, 40% to 65% of them appearing once. Patients chosen for sequencing had CD8+CD57+ cells that had expanded, as shown by flow cytometry. Sampling of blood occurred while the patients had still received no therapy. The sequencing sample was made of sorted CD4+, CD8+, or CD8+CD57+ T cells (not recorded which) from PBMCs. The chain carries TRBV19 and TRBJ1-1; D gene uncertain. This receptor was taken from a human donor with aplastic anemia. The chain's CDR3 is CASSIKGSNTEAFF. CDR3 nucleotides: TGTGCCAGTAGTATAAAGGGTTCGAACACTGAAGCTTTCTTT.